This TCR beta chain comes out of a study of early T cells in non-severe SARS-CoV-2 infection. At the level of the study: Sequencing of bulk RNA from unsorted whole blood was done, without chain pairing.

cDNA molecules, individually, were tagged with unique molecular identifiers. MiXCR, applied by TCRdb to the 5' RACE reads, yields one record per CDR3 protein. The sample has around 40,000 distinct CDR3 sequences; 11% are singletons. Study-wide results and caveats: VDJdb-based annotation leaned toward anti-spike CD8 responses and missed private and CD4 specificities.

This clonotype was detected ten times or more. The antigen is unknown. The CDR3 loop spans 14 amino acids. The V gene end was trimmed by 1 base and the J gene end by 7 bases; junction bases not matched to a gene: 9. Germline CDR1 is DFQATT and CDR2 is SNEGSKA (reference sequence). The chain recombines TRBV20-1 with TRBJ2-5; TRBD1 matches 7 bases. The sequence came from an adult who was a healthcare worker with PCR-confirmed SARS-CoV-2 infection or an uninfected control (not recorded which). Material for sequencing was whole blood. The CDR3 reads CSARGDSPVGTQYF. CDR3 bases: TGCAGTGCTAGAGGGGACAGTCCAGTCGGGACCCAGTACTTC.